These 9 T cell receptor beta chains originate from one sample sequenced in a study of T cells after posttransplantation cyclophosphamide. Only in-frame clones appear in the TCRdb table, and some are missing; sequencing was by immunoSEQ multiplex PCR. The table shows some 1,700 clones, with more than 70% occurring only once. Sequenced: CD8+ T cells sorted from bone marrow. These receptors all come from a woman aged 50 to 60 in good health and a related stem cell transplant donor.

V is TRBV10-3 and J is TRBJ2-7; 7 bases map to TRBD2. Trimming removed 2 bases from V and 4 bases from J; junction bases left unmatched: 11. CDR3 length: 16 amino acids. CDR1 and CDR2 from the germline V gene are ENHRY and SYGVKD. The CDR3 DNA reads as TGTGCCATCAGTGAGCCTTATAGCGGGCGAAATTACGAGCAGTACTTC. As protein: CAISEPYSGRNYEQYF.

The rearrangement uses TRBV2 and TRBJ1-2; 11 positions agree with TRBD1. V was clipped by 6 bases and J by 8 bases; unmatched bases: 2. The V gene's germline CDR1 is SNHLY and CDR2 FYNNEI. The CDR3 loop spans 12 amino acids. CDR3 loop: CASRGTGGGYTF. The CDR3 coding sequence is TGTGCCAGCAGGGGGACAGGGGGGGGCTACACCTTC.

The genes are TRBV4-2 and TRBJ2-2, with TRBD2 identical over 9 bases. The CDR3 loop spans 15 amino acids. The trim removed 0 bases at V and 11 bases at J, leaving 7 bases unmatched. Germline CDR1 reads LGHNA; CDR2 reads YNFKEQ. CDR3 nucleotide sequence: TGTGCCAGCAGCCAAGATCCGGCTAGCGGGGAAGAGCTGTTTTTT. Its protein product is CASSQDPASGEELFF.

The rearrangement links TRBV5-1 to TRBJ2-1; TRBD1 agrees at 7 bases. Looked up from germline, CDR1 is SGHRS and CDR2 is YFSETQ. The V and J ends lost 2 bases and 4 bases, in that order; junction bases with no gene match: 15. The CDR3 contains 18 residues. The CDR3 DNA reads TGCGCCAGCAGCTTCGGAAGCCTACAGGGGTCGAAATACAATGAGCAGTTCTTC. It is translated as CASSFGSLQGSKYNEQFF.

V and J are TRBV6-1 and TRBJ1-3; TRBD1 matches at 7 bases. V gave up 3 bases and J gave up 3 bases; unmatched junction bases: 11. Germline V gene lookup returns CDR1 MNHNS and CDR2 SASEGT. The CDR3 consists of 17 residues. The DNA for the CDR3 is TGTGCCAGCAGTGAGGGGCCTACAGGGGTTGGTGGAAACACCATATATTTT. Translated: CASSEGPTGVGGNTIYF.

This rearrangement joins TRBV2 to TRBJ2-2, with D hard to call. This CDR3 has 13 amino acids. Trimming left V 6 bases short and J 1 base short, with 6 bases between. Germline CDR1 is SNHLY and CDR2 is FYNNEI. The CDR3 is CASRTRNTGELFF. The DNA of the CDR3 is TGTGCCAGCAGAACGAGGAACACCGGGGAGCTGTTTTTT.

Turning to this clone: This same CDR3 is encoded by further DNA sequences in the sample. The gene calls are TRBV6-5 and TRBJ2-5, with 8 bases that match TRBD2. Germline V lookup: CDR1 MNHEY, CDR2 SVGAGI. The length of the CDR3 is 15 residues. V shed 9 bases, J shed 0 bases, and the junction held 9 bases outside the gene matches. The CDR3 region is CARAITSGYQETQYF. In DNA form, the CDR3 reads TGTGCCAGGGCGATAACTAGCGGTTACCAAGAGACCCAGTACTTC.

The rearrangement joins TRBV2 to TRBJ1-3; D not certain. V was trimmed by 8 bases and J by 3 bases, leaving 11 bases between them. CDR1 is SNHLY and CDR2 is FYNNEI in the germline V gene. CDR3 length: 13 residues. The DNA of the CDR3 is TGTGCCAGCGCCCCCGGAGATGGAAACACCATATATTTT. Translated: CASAPGDGNTIYF.

V gene TRBV6-1 combines with J gene TRBJ2-1, with a tentative D call TRBD2 (6 bases). Germline V lookup: CDR1 MNHNS, CDR2 SASEGT. Trimming removed 7 bases from V and 4 bases from J, with 11 bases in between. The CDR3 is made up of 13 amino acids. The DNA of the CDR3 is TGTGCCAGCAAGGAGGGGAATTACAATGAGCAGTTCTTC. This gives the protein CASKEGNYNEQFF.